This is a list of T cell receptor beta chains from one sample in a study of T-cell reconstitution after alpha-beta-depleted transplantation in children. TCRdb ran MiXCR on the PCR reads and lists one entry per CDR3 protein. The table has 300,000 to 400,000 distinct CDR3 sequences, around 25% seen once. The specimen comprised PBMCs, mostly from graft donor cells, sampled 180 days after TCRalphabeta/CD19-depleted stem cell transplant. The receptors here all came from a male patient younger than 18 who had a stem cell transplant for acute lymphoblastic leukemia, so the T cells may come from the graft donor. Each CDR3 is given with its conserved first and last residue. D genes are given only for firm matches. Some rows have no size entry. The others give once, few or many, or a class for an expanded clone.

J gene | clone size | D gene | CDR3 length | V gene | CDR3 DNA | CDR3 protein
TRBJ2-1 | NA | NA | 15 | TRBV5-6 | TGTGCCAGCAGCGCTACAGGGTACTCCTACAATGAGCAGTTCTTC | CASSATGYSYNEQFF
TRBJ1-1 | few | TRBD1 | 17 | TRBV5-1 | TGCGCCAGCAGCTTGAGCCTCGATAGGACAGGGAACACTGAAGCTTTCTTT | CASSLSLDRTGNTEAFF
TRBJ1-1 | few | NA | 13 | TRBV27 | TGTGCCAGCAGTATCGGGCGTAACACTGAAGCTTTCTTT | CASSIGRNTEAFF
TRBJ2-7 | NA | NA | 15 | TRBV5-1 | TGCGCCAGCAGCCTCACGGGGTGGAGTTCCTACGAGCAGCACTTC | CASSLTGWSSYEQHF
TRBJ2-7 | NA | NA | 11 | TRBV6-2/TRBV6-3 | TGTGCCAGCAGAGAGCTTTACGAGCAGTACTTC | CASRELYEQYF
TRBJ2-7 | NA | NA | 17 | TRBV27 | TGTGCCAGCAGTTTAGCCTCCCCAGGGGTGATAGTATACGAGCAGTACTTC | CASSLASPGVIVYEQYF
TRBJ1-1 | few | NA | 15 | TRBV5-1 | TGCGCCAGCAGCTTGGCTGTCTTAGGCAACACTGAAGCTTTCTTT | CASSLAVLGNTEAFF
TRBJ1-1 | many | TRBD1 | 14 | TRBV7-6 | TGTGCCAGCAGCCCGGGACAGGTGAACACTGAAGCTTTCTTT | CASSPGQVNTEAFF
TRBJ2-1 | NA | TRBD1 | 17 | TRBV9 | TGTGCCAGCAGCGTTCCTCCGGACAGGTCGGCCTACAATGAGCAGTTCTTC | CASSVPPDRSAYNEQFF
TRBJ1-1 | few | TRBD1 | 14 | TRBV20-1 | TGCAGTGCTAGAGACCGACAGGGGATCACTGAAGCTTTCTTT | CSARDRQGITEAFF
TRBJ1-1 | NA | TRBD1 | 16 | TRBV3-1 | TGTGCCAGCAGCCAAGGAGGGACAGGCTTGAACACTGAAGCTTTCTTT | CASSQGGTGLNTEAFF
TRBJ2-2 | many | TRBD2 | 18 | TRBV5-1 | TGCGCCAGCAGCGCGCTAGCGGGAGGAACTGCCAGCACCGGGGAGCTGTTTTTT | CASSALAGGTASTGELFF
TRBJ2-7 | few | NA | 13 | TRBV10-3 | TGTGCCATCAGTGAGGGGTCTGCCTACGAGCAGTACTTC | CAISEGSAYEQYF
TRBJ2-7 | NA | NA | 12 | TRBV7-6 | TGTGCCAGCAGCTTAGCCGGCCACGAGCAGTACTTC | CASSLAGHEQYF
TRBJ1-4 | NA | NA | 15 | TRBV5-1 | TGCGCCAGCAGCGGCGGTGGGGGCGGCGGTGAAAAACTGTTTTTT | CASSGGGGGGEKLFF
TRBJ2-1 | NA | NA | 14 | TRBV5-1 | TGCGCCAGCAGCGAGGGGGACCTATACAATGAGCAGTTCTTC | CASSEGDLYNEQFF
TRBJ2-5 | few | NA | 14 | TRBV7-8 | TGTGCCAGCAGCTTAGTTTCTTGGGCGCAGACCCAGTACTTC | CASSLVSWAQTQYF
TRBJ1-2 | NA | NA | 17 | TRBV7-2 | TGTGCCAGCAGCTCAGCTCCAGGGATCGGTCGTAGCTATGGCTACACCTTC | CASSSAPGIGRSYGYTF